This T cell receptor (beta chain) was profiled in a study of beta chain features in type 1 diabetes. Study as a whole: The samples had 85 million to 130 million sorted cells examined in all.

This CDR3 spans 17 amino acids. The trim removed 0 bases at V and 2 bases at J, leaving 7 bases unmatched. CDR1 is SGDLS, CDR2 YYNGEE, per germline. Sorting with CD45RO/CCR7/CD25/CD127/CD95/CD27 yielded naive, central memory, regulatory and stem-like memory CD4+ cells. Expressed TCRB transcripts were sequenced because the entire RNA isolate underwent reverse transcription. Sequencing was performed with immunoSEQ multiplex PCR; in TCRdb, only in-frame clones are kept and a portion is missing. The sample includes over 650,000 clones, roughly an eighth of them seen just once. As regards this clone: Its antigen is as yet unknown.

Whole-study findings and limits: There were fewer insertions and more deletions at the VDJ junctions of type 1 diabetes patients. In every one of the four CD4+ subsets, TCRB CDR3s were moderately but significantly shorter in Type 1 diabetes patients.

The receptor comes from a man between 18 and 35 years old with type 1 diabetes. The chain couples TRBV9 to TRBJ2-1; 8 bases are a match to TRBD2. The sample consisted of naive CD4+ T cells from blood. CDR3 residues: CASSVELSGVTYNEQFF. The CDR3 bases are TGTGCCAGCAGCGTAGAGCTTAGCGGGGTAACCTACAATGAGCAGTTCTTC.